The present T cell receptor (delta chain) was sequenced within a study of gamma-delta T cells after stem cell transplantation. TCRdb re-identified clones in the RT-PCR reads via CATT. The table has about 1,400 delta-chain clones, roughly 22% seen once. The germline CDR1 and CDR2 sequences are TSWWSYY and QGS. The CDR3 spans 19 residues. V lost 0 bases to trimming and J lost 0 bases; unmatched junction nucleotides: 11. V and J are TRDV1 and TRDJ1; TRDD3 matches 9 bases. Sequenced material: gamma-delta T cells. The clonotype originates from a human donor. It is not recorded whose cells these are; they may come from a transplant donor. Here the CDR3 reads CALGELWVLGEPHTDKLIF. The CDR3 region has the DNA TGTGCTCTTGGGGAACTATGGGTACTGGGGGAGCCCCACACCGATAAACTCATCTTT.